A single sample gave rise to the 7 T cell receptor beta chains below, sequenced in a study of blood T cell repertoires in COVID-19. The protocol was immunoSEQ multiplex PCR, while the TCRdb copy is restricted to in-frame clones and leaves out a portion. The sample includes fewer than 300,000 clones, approximately 90% of them seen just once. The sequenced material came from peripheral blood. The receptors derive from a woman aged 25-40 years with COVID-19, enrolled during active disease.

This clone was observed a single time. J is TRBJ1-6 and V is TRBV30, with 12 bases matching TRBD1. This CDR3 is built from 18 residues. The trim removed 3 bases at V and 8 bases at J, leaving 14 bases unmatched. Per germline, CDR1 GTSNPN and CDR2 SVGIG (reference sequence). The CDR3 reads CAWRRTPGQGARDSPLHF. CDR3 nucleotide sequence: TGTGCCTGGAGACGAACACCGGGACAGGGGGCGCGAGATTCACCCCTCCACTTT.

Here the CDR3 DNA reads TGTGCCAGCAGTGACAGGGGTCCCCTTCGGACTGAAGCTTTCTTT. This sequence encodes CASSDRGPLRTEAFF. The chain links TRBV2 to TRBJ1-1; the D gene is possibly TRBD1 (6 bases). Germline CDR1 SNHLY, CDR2 FYNNEI. Trimming stripped 3 bases from V and 5 bases from J, with 16 bases between. This CDR3 is 15 amino acids long.

The chain joins TRBV4-2 to TRBJ2-1; weak D call: TRBD1 (5 bases). V was trimmed by 0 bases and J by 12 bases, leaving 6 bases between them. This CDR3 has 11 residues. Germline CDR1 and CDR2: LGHNA and YNFKEQ. The CDR3 DNA reads TGTGCCAGCAGCCAAGAAGGGGCGCAGTTCTTC. This gives the protein CASSQEGAQFF.

This chain joins TRBV24-1 and TRBJ2-5; no reliable D call. CDR3 size: 14 residues. Germline assignment: CDR1 KGHDR and CDR2 SFDVKD. V was pared by 4 bases and J by 0 bases, with 8 bases between. Written as DNA, the CDR3 is TGTGCCACCAGTGAGCCAGGTAACCAAGAGACCCAGTACTTC. This codes for CATSEPGNQETQYF.

The chain is built from TRBV24-1 and TRBJ2-3; 7 nucleotides agree with TRBD2. The CDR3 contains 15 residues. The V gene end was trimmed by 5 bases and the J gene end by 0 bases; junction bases not matched to a gene: 4. The germline gives CDR1 KGHDR, CDR2 SFDVKD. Written as DNA, the CDR3 is TGTGCCACCAGTGGCAGCGGGGCTAGCACAGATACGCAGTATTTT. This translates into CATSGSGASTDTQYF.

This chain uses TRBV24-1 with TRBJ1-4, with TRBD1 matching over 7 bases. The V and J ends lost 2 bases and 8 bases, in that order; junction bases with no gene match: 7. CDR1 KGHDR and CDR2 SFDVKD come from the germline V gene. This CDR3 comprises 15 residues. CDR3 sequence (DNA): TGTGCCACCAGTGATTCCCAGACAGGGCACGAAAAACTGTTTTTT. It is translated as CATSDSQTGHEKLFF.

This sequence joins TRBV19 and TRBJ1-1, with 8 bases lining up with TRBD1. The CDR3 is made up of 12 amino acids. Germline CDR1 is LNHDA and CDR2 is SQIVND (reference sequence). Germline trimming cut 10 bases from V and 4 bases from J; bases unmatched to any gene: 5. As DNA, the CDR3 is TGTGCCACCTCGACAGGGGTCACTGAAGCTTTCTTT. Its protein is CATSTGVTEAFF. The full variable domain, completed using reference TRBV19 and TRBJ1-1, is DGGITQSPKYLFRKEGQNVTLSCEQNLNHDAMYWYRQDPGQGLRLIYYSQIVNDFQKGDIAEGYSVSREKKESFPLTVTSAQKNPTAFYLCATSTGVTEAFFGQGTRLTVV.